The rows below give T cell receptor beta chains drawn from one sample of a study of identical twins. TCRdb recomputed calls from the 5' RACE reads with MiXCR, one row per CDR3 protein. The repertoire holds some 1,600,000 distinct CDR3 sequences, with around a third as singletons. Source material: cord blood. Every receptor here comes from a newborn girl in good health. Both conserved end residues are part of each CDR3.

J gene | V gene | CDR3 protein
TRBJ2-7 | TRBV5-1 | CASSYCICGSSSYEQYF
TRBJ2-3 | TRBV27 | CASSIKGAIRGDTQYF
TRBJ2-5 | TRBV24-1 | CATSDRSVQETQYF
TRBJ2-1 | TRBV6-5 | CASSSILRTSGSINEQFF
TRBJ1-1 | TRBV2 | CASSEERTNTEAFF
TRBJ1-2 | TRBV29-1 | CSVAGVGYGYTF
TRBJ2-5 | TRBV20-1 | CSAREETHYF
TRBJ1-3 | TRBV7-2 | CASSWTGGNTIYF
TRBJ1-1 | TRBV28 | CASTPGTGWAEAFF
TRBJ2-7 | TRBV6-1 | CASSEGGTSAYEQYF
TRBJ2-5 | TRBV4-2 | CASSQGLAGYQETQYF
TRBJ2-1 | TRBV28 | CASSFSGTGAYNEQFF
TRBJ2-2 | TRBV12-5 | CASGLTRGLTNTGELFF
TRBJ2-3 | TRBV9 | CASSVEVLAGGMDTQYF
TRBJ2-5 | TRBV20-1 | CSAMTSGRASGNEQYF
TRBJ1-2 | TRBV27 | CASSFRQGNGYTF
TRBJ1-1 | TRBV7-9 | CASSPDMQAFF
TRBJ2-3 | TRBV20-1 | CSARRLAGGLDTQYF
TRBJ2-3 | TRBV12-3/TRBV12-4 | CASSSHHLSGSPSDAQYF
TRBJ2-6 | TRBV9 | CASRLNRAGANVLTF
TRBJ2-1 | TRBV2 | CASSSREGAYNEQFF
TRBJ1-2 | TRBV12-3/TRBV12-4 | CASNLGGNYGYTF
TRBJ2-3 | TRBV6-5 | CASSYQPASTDTQYF